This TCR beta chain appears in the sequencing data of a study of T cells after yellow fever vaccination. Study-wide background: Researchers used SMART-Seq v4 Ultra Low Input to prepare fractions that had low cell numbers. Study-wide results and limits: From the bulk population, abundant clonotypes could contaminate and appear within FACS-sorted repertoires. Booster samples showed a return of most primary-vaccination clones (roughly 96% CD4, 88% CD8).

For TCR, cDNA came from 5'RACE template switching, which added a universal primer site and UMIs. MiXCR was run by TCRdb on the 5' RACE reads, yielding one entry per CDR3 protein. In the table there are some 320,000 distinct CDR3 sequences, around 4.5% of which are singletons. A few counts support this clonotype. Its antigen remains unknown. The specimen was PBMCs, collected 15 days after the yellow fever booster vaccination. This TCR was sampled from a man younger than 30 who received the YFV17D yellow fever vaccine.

The CDR3 loop reads CASSLTGVGASRATGELFF. For the CDR3, the DNA is TGTGCCAGCAGCCTAACGGGGGTCGGGGCCTCTCGGGCCACCGGGGAGCTGTTTTTT. This chain uses TRBV27 with TRBJ2-2; a possible D gene is TRBD2 (6 bases). Between the trimmed V and J ends, which lost 6 bases and 4 bases, there was a span of 27 bases. Per germline, CDR1 MNHEY and CDR2 SMNVEV (reference sequence). The CDR3 runs 19 residues.